The clone carrying this T cell receptor beta chain was observed many times. Its antigen remains unknown. RNA transcripts served as the template for amplifying TCR beta CDR3 regions. A set of HTBI primers served as the primers for a first-round RT-PCR of the TCR CDR3. TCRdb analysed the multiplex PCR reads with MiXCR anew, one entry per CDR3 protein. The sample has about 280,000 distinct CDR3 sequences; 20% to 30% are singletons. This entry is derived from a study of T cells in Graves' hyperthyroidism and ophthalmopathy. Study-level information: Specimen type is peripheral blood, collected at initial diagnosis prior to any treatment. General study findings and limits: Blood also contained most expanded thyroid clonotypes above 0.001. Model-based prediction identified ophthalmopathy a median about 6.8 months prior to its onset.

J gave up 2 bases and V 7 bases, and 5 bases lay outside the gene matches. CDR3 length: 15 amino acids. Germline V lookup: CDR1 MNHEY, CDR2 SVGAGI. The receptor comes from a man in his forties or fifties with Graves' hyperthyroidism that later progressed to Graves' ophthalmopathy. Sequenced sample: blood. The chain combines TRBV6-5 with TRBJ2-6; 7 positions agree with TRBD1. CDR3 nucleotide sequence: TGTGCCAGCATTCTCGACAGGGCTGGGGCCAACGTCCTGACTTTC. It encodes CASILDRAGANVLTF.